The present entry profiles one T cell receptor beta chain with its context. Its antigen remains undetermined. There are no base qualities to consult, and no much larger clone falls within one base. V gives up 4 bases and J gives up 8 bases, and the segment between their germline ends measures 15 bases. The CDR3 contains 13 residues, cysteine and phenylalanine counted. The CDR3 DNA has 39 bases and is translated from base 1. CDR1 and CDR2 are drawn from the germline V gene: SGHRS, YFSETQ. TCRbeta repertoires were sequenced from genomic DNA with the immunoSEQ hsTCRB assay version 4 in survey mode. For TCRbeta sequencing, genomic DNA was diluted to about 9.5 ng/uL, and up to about 1 ug was used per sample. Under the source paper's analysis protocol: TCRbeta data analysis was done in ImmunoSeq Analyzer 3.0, and diversity was calculated on productive nucleotide rearrangements. Lower-bound TCR diversity was estimated with the improved Chao index, and clonality with the Gini coefficient using the Immunarch R package. When different nucleotide rearrangements encoded the same CDR3beta amino acid sequence, each rearrangement was treated as a distinct clonotype. Differential abundance analysis found TCRbeta sequences that were significantly enriched in antigen-responding cells compared with anti-CD3/anti-CD28-activated cells. GLIPH2 grouped TCRs by predicted peptide-MHC specificity, both within each participant and across combined participant data sets. TCRdb holds this immuneACCESS table with in-frame rearrangements only. Some clones are missing; in checked studies, unresolved V genes explain under half, and the rest has no known cause. Clone size and the V and J calls come from that table; the DNA yielded D and trimming. This sample lists tens of thousands of clones; 87% were detected once. About 1.3% of the sample is held by the ten biggest clonotypes.

The data were taken from a study of persistence of HIV-infected CD4 T cells (dated by TCRdb to 2018 to 2021). Notes on the research overall: The median time participants had been on suppressive ART was approximately eight years. Anti-CD3/anti-CD28 stimulation activated a higher proportion of cells, with a lower memory fraction, than antigen stimulation. The TCR cluster analysis across participants included about 8 participants for CMV and six or seven participants for Gag. The clonality of all cells in each sorted population was measured by TCRbeta sequencing, and the clonality of infected cells was measured by proviral sequencing. Peripheral blood samples of up to roughly 200 mL were taken at multiple time points, with the exception of a couple of participants who underwent leukapheresis at a single time point. CMV- and HIV-1 Gag-responding CD4+ T cells were isolated from ART-treated individuals so that antigen-driven clonal expansion of HIV-1-infected cells could be examined. Overall study results and their limits: Bulk TCR analyses could not be restricted to the rare CMV-responding cells that actually carried HIV-1 proviruses. Only a small number of individuals took part in the study, and the range of antigens tested was limited. TCRbeta richness in CMV- and Gag-responding cells was significantly lower than in anti-CD3/anti-CD28-responding cells; CMV-responding cells had higher oligoclonality than CD3/CD28-stimulated and Gag-responding cells. Antigen-responding cells were enriched for expanded CDR3beta sequences that were degenerate, which suggests that CD4+ responses to CMV and Gag underwent convergent selection. Within the same sorted populations, how oligoclonal the TCRs were correlated with how oligoclonal the proviruses were.

The treatment or condition label, read with the paper, signifies: suppressive antiretroviral therapy. As a nonspecific positive control representing the CD4+ T cell repertoire, the cells were stimulated with anti-CD3/anti-CD28 magnetic beads. Sorting of responding CD4+ T cells was based on upregulation of both CD40 ligand and CD69. HIV-1-infected adults in whom suppressive ART had been started during chronic infection were enrolled as participants. For at least 4 years, participants had undetectable plasma HIV-1 RNA, below 50 copies/mL. To be included, participants needed a CD4+ T cell count above 400 cells/uL and a positive CMV serology. Before stimulation, PBMCs were isolated using density centrifugation and then depleted of CD8+ T cells. For around 19 hours, the CD8-depleted PBMCs were stimulated with anti-CD28/CD49d costimulation, a CD40-blocking antibody, and enfuvirtide to prevent new infections. Cells were sorted on a Beckman Coulter MoFlo Legacy or XDP sorter, with propidium iodide excluding dead cells. For samples with more than one million cells, genomic DNA was extracted with the QIAamp DNA Mini Kit, and for all other samples the Quick-DNA Microprep Kit was used.

Recombination connected TRBV5-1 to TRBJ1-2, with a tentative D gene TRBD1 over 6 matching bases. This sequence originates from an adult man with HIV who was CMV-seropositive. The material sequenced was CD4+ T cells sorted from PBMCs after approximately 19-hour stimulation, taken from a patient who received antiretroviral therapy. According to the study, the label for this sample's cell subset or site signals: CD40L+CD69+ CD4 T cells responding to anti-CD3/anti-CD28 beads, representing the overall repertoire. For the CDR3, the sequence is CASSPLTGEGYTF. The DNA sequence is TGCGCCAGCAGCCCTTTGACAGGAGAAGGCTACACCTTC.